The 26 T cell receptor beta chains presented below share a single source sample, sequenced in a study of T-cell reconstitution after alpha-beta-depleted transplantation in children (dated by TCRdb to the mid-2010s). Libraries came from PCR. Sequencing relied on an Illumina HiSeq 2500. Molecular barcoding was employed in the preparation of TCR libraries, with unique molecular identifiers being used to normalize TCRbeta repertoire quantification. TCRdb took the public reads, trimmed them with fastp at Q25, ran MiXCR for clone calling and kept in-frame beta chains. When rows share a CDR3 protein, they turn into one entry using the most common DNA and genes. The sample contains a few hundred thousand distinct CDR3 sequences, about 11% of them found a single time. About 5% of the sample belongs to the ten largest clones. This material consisted of PBMCs from the stem cell graft donor, taken from the stem cell graft. Source of these receptors: a human donor who donated a stem cell graft to a child with acute myeloid leukemia.

This clonotype has a count of ten or more. The CDR3: CSATKTGANTIYF. The CDR3 nucleotides are TGCAGTGCTACCAAGACAGGGGCTAACACCATATATTTT. V and J are TRBV20-1 and TRBJ1-3; TRBD1 aligns across 8 bases. CDR3 size: 13 residues. The trim removed 4 bases at V and 7 bases at J, leaving 6 bases unmatched. Germline CDR1 DFQATT, CDR2 SNEGSKA (reference sequence).

This rearrangement joins TRBV11-2 to TRBJ2-7; 10 bases match TRBD1. The CDR3 length is 14 residues. The junction had 6 bases not matched to a gene; V was cut back by 4 bases and J by 6 bases. Germline V gives CDR1 SGHAT, CDR2 FQNNGV. DNA of the CDR3: TGTGCCAGCAGCTCGCCCGGACAGGGGGGCGAGCAGTACGTC. Encoded protein: CASSSPGQGGEQYV.

The J gene is TRBJ2-1, the V gene TRBV7-9; D gene unclear. There are 13 residues in the CDR3. Germline V gene lookup returns CDR1 SEHNR and CDR2 FQNEAQ (reference sequence). The V and J ends lost 7 bases and 3 bases respectively, with 10 bases between them. The CDR3 bases are TGTGCCAGCAAGAAGCCAAACTACAATGAGCAGTTCTTC. Amino acid sequence: CASKKPNYNEQFF.

This chain uses TRBV27 with TRBJ1-5; tentatively, D is TRBD1 (5 bases). This CDR3 has 14 residues. Germline CDR1 reads MNHEY; CDR2 reads SMNVEV (reference sequence). With 6 bases removed from V and 2 bases from J, the gap between germline ends came to 11 bases. Here the CDR3 reads CASRGGAGNQPQHF. The DNA of the CDR3 is TGTGCCAGCAGAGGAGGGGCCGGCAATCAGCCCCAGCATTTT.

V gene TRBV6-1 combines with J gene TRBJ2-3, with a weak D call TRBD2 (6 bases). CDR1 is MNHNS and CDR2 is SASEGT in the germline V gene. The CDR3 has 14 residues. Trimming left V 4 bases short and J 6 bases short, with 14 bases between. Written as DNA, the CDR3 is TGTGCCAGCAGTGCCCGACTAGTCCGGGATACGCAGTATTTT. Protein: CASSARLVRDTQYF.

About this clonotype: A read error may be the cause here, since a much bigger clone is one base away. The V and J genes are TRBV6-2 or TRBV6-3 and TRBJ1-2; 9 bases map to TRBD1. This CDR3 is 14 amino acids long. The V gene's germline CDR1 is MNHEY and CDR2 SVGEGT. The CDR3 nucleotides read TGTGCCAGCAGATCGGGGACAGGGAACTATGGCGACACCTTC. This sequence encodes CASRSGTGNYGDTF.

The rearrangement links TRBV6-1 to TRBJ1-5; the D gene is possibly TRBD1 (5 bases). The V end lost 6 bases, the J end lost 4 bases, and 16 bases lay between the germline ends. Per the germline V gene, CDR1 is MNHNS and CDR2 is SASEGT. The CDR3 runs to 15 residues. This chain's CDR3 is CASSEFQGSNQPQHF. DNA of the CDR3: TGTGCCAGCAGCGAGTTTCAGGGTTCGAATCAGCCCCAGCATTTT.

The chain employs TRBV6-1 and TRBJ2-1; D possibly corresponds to TRBD2 (6 bases). CDR3 length equals 14 residues. V was shortened by 6 bases and J by 9 bases, with 18 bases between the two germline ends. Germline-derived CDR1 and CDR2 are MNHNS and SASEGT. In DNA, the CDR3 is TGTGCCAGCAGGCTCGCCCGGGGGTATGGTGAGCAGTTCTTC. This codes for CASRLARGYGEQFF.

This clonotype was observed at least ten times. This rearrangement joins TRBV5-1 to TRBJ2-3; possible D gene TRBD2, 6 bases. The CDR3 is made up of 13 amino acids. In germline, CDR1 is SGHRS, CDR2 YFSETQ. Trimming cost V 4 bases and J 3 bases, with 9 bases left between them. The CDR3 reads CASSRTITDTQYF. In DNA, the CDR3 is TGCGCCAGCAGCCGGACTATAACAGATACGCAGTATTTT. Complete variable domain (other parts from reference TRBV5-1 and TRBJ2-3): KAGVTQTPRYLIKTRGQQVTLSCSPISGHRSVSWYQQTPGQGLQFLFEYFSETQRNKGNFPGRFSGRQFSNSRSEMNVSTLELGDSALYLCASSRTITDTQYFGPGTRLTVL.

This clonotype was recorded many times. The rearrangement uses TRBV20-1 and TRBJ2-1, with D possibly being TRBD1 (6 bases). Trimming cost V 5 bases and J 7 bases, with 9 bases left between them. The CDR3 sequence is 11 residues long. CDR1 and CDR2 from the germline V gene are DFQATT and SNEGSKA (reference sequence). CDR3 region: CSAEGGNEQFF. In DNA form, the CDR3 reads TGCAGTGCTGAAGGGGGTAATGAGCAGTTCTTC.

The V and J genes are TRBV29-1 and TRBJ2-7, with 13 bases lining up with TRBD2. Losses at the gene ends were 3 bases for V and 1 base for J; bases not matched to a gene: 3. Germline-derived CDR1 and CDR2 are SQVTM and ANQGSEA. The CDR3 spans 15 residues. CDR3: CSVEGTSGTSYEQYF. The CDR3 region has the DNA TGCAGCGTTGAGGGGACTAGCGGGACTTCCTACGAGCAGTACTTC.

This clonotype has a handful of counts. The chain joins TRBV6-1 to TRBJ1-3; D is possibly TRBD1 (5 bases). The CDR3 runs to 14 residues. Germline CDR1 MNHNS, CDR2 SASEGT. V was trimmed by 5 bases and J by 0 bases, leaving 8 bases between them. The CDR3 DNA sequence: TGTGCCAGCAGTACCAGGGTCTCTGGAAACACCATATATTTT. It is translated as CASSTRVSGNTIYF.

This clonotype was observed a few times. This chain uses TRBV28 with TRBJ2-1; D may be TRBD2 (7 bases). The CDR3 extends over 12 amino acids. Germline CDR1 and CDR2: MDHEN and SYDVKM. The germline V and J ends were trimmed by 3 bases and 12 bases, with 12 bases remaining between them. The CDR3 DNA follows: TGTGCCAGCAGTTTCCGAGGGGGGGGGCAGTTCTTC. Its protein product is CASSFRGGGQFF.

At least ten counts were recorded for this clonotype. This sequence joins TRBV20-1 and TRBJ1-6; D is possibly TRBD1 (5 bases). Per germline, CDR1 DFQATT and CDR2 SNEGSKA (reference sequence). The V end was cut by 2 bases, the J end by 3 bases, with 8 bases between. This CDR3 contains 14 residues. This CDR3 is CSARPQGYNSPLHF. The CDR3 DNA reads as TGCAGTGCTAGACCCCAGGGCTATAATTCACCCCTCCACTTT.

In DNA, the CDR3 is TGTGCCACCCGACTAGCGGGAGGACCGGTCGAGCAGTTCTTC. As protein: CATRLAGGPVEQFF. J is TRBJ2-1 and V is TRBV5-4; 13 bases map to TRBD2. The junction had 10 bases not matched to a gene; V was cut back by 9 bases and J by 10 bases. The CDR3 is 14 residues long. CDR1 SGHNT and CDR2 YYREEE come from the germline V gene (reference sequence).

This clonotype was observed a few times. V usage is TRBV7-2 and J usage is TRBJ2-3, with D maybe TRBD2 (5 bases). The CDR3 totals 15 residues. The ends were cut back, 4 bases at V and 8 bases at J, with 19 bases in the middle. Germline-derived CDR1 and CDR2 are SGHTA and FQGNSA. CDR3 residues: CASSYDPTSGSTQYF. In DNA form, the CDR3 reads TGTGCCAGCAGCTACGACCCCACCTCGGGGAGTACGCAGTATTTT.

The rearrangement joins TRBV7-9 to TRBJ1-6; unclear D gene. The ends were cut back, 5 bases at V and 8 bases at J, with 16 bases in the middle. Germline V gene sequence: CDR1 SEHNR, CDR2 FQNEAQ (reference sequence). The CDR3 has 15 amino acids. The CDR3 here is CASSVVGLRDSPLHF. For the CDR3, the DNA is TGTGCCAGCAGCGTTGTTGGGCTTCGGGATTCACCCCTCCACTTT.

In this sample, this clonotype turned up a few times. The chain carries TRBV7-8 and TRBJ2-7; 8 bases are a match to TRBD1. Trimming took 5 bases from V and 3 from J; bases not matched to a gene: 6. The CDR3 extends over 14 amino acids. Germline CDR1 SGHVS, CDR2 FQNEAQ. The CDR3 sequence: CASSLTDRDYEQYF. The CDR3 nucleotides read TGTGCCAGCAGCCTTACGGACAGGGACTACGAGCAGTACTTC.

The rearrangement uses TRBV4-3 and TRBJ2-1, with D possibly called TRBD1 or TRBD2 (5 bases each). V was clipped by 0 bases and J by 0 bases, with 12 bases between them. This CDR3 region has 17 residues. Germline lookup yields CDR1 LGHNA and CDR2 YSLEER. CDR3 in amino acids: CASSQDPPGSSYNEQFF. CDR3 nucleotides: TGCGCCAGCAGCCAAGACCCTCCAGGGAGCTCCTACAATGAGCAGTTCTTC.

The table lists this clonotype with a few counts. The rearrangement uses TRBV9 and TRBJ2-5; D is possibly TRBD1 (5 bases). Per germline, CDR1 SGDLS and CDR2 YYNGEE. V was trimmed by 4 bases and J by 4 bases, leaving 14 bases between them. The CDR3 totals 14 residues. The CDR3 nucleotides are TGTGCCAGCAGCTTCAGACAGAGTGGAGAGACCCAGTACTTC. This sequence encodes CASSFRQSGETQYF.

The gene calls are TRBV11-2 and TRBJ2-5; D is possibly TRBD2 (6 bases). Trimming pared 4 bases from V and 2 bases from J, leaving 14 bases between. The CDR3 spans 15 residues. Germline V CDR1 and CDR2: SGHAT, FQNNGV. DNA of the CDR3: TGTGCCAGCAGCTCCATAAGGGGACTTCAAGAGACCCAGTACTTC. Protein: CASSSIRGLQETQYF.

This clonotype showed up just a few times. This chain connects TRBV5-4 to TRBJ1-6, with 8 positions matching TRBD1. The CDR3 has 14 amino acids. Germline V gives CDR1 SGHNT, CDR2 YYREEE (reference sequence). The V and J ends lost 4 bases and 10 bases, in that order; junction bases with no gene match: 7. The CDR3 loop is CASSKNRGNSPLHF. CDR3 DNA: TGTGCCAGCAGCAAAAACAGGGGGAACTCACCCCTCCACTTT.

This clonotype was seen many times. The chain employs TRBV11-2 and TRBJ1-1; 9 bases match TRBD1. The CDR3 is made up of 15 amino acids. The germline V gene has CDR1 SGHAT and CDR2 FQNNGV. V lost 7 bases to trimming and J lost 1 base; unmatched junction nucleotides: 7. CDR3 DNA sequence: TGTGCCAGCACCCCCCTGGACAGGGGGAACACTGAAGCTTTCTTT. Residues: CASTPLDRGNTEAFF. The entire variable domain, with the rest obtained from reference TRBV11-2 and TRBJ1-1, is as follows: EAGVAQSPRYKIIEKRQSVAFWCNPISGHATLYWYQQILGQGPKLLIQFQNNGVVDDSQLPKDRFSAERLKGVDSTLKIQPAKLEDSAVYLCASTPLDRGNTEAFFGQGTRLTVV.

The chain joins TRBV21-1 to TRBJ2-7; the DNA was not compared with TRBD2, the D call given in the table. TRBV21-1 is marked as a pseudogene. This CDR3 is 16 amino acids long. CDR3 coding DNA: TGTGCCAGCAGCAAAGCCGTACTAGCGGGAGGATACGAGCAGTACTTC. This translates into CASSKAVLAGGYEQYF.

The V gene is TRBV5-1, the J gene TRBJ2-2; 8 bases map to TRBD1. J lost 7 bases, V lost 1 base, and 6 bases had no gene match. The CDR3 covers 15 residues. Germline-derived CDR1 and CDR2 are SGHRS and YFSETQ. The CDR3 nucleotides are TGCGCCAGCAGCTTGAACGGACAGGGTATCGGGGAGCTGTTTTTT. Translating it yields CASSLNGQGIGELFF.

In this sample, this clonotype turned up many times. This rearrangement joins TRBV20-1 to TRBJ2-5; 8 bases match TRBD1. The length of the CDR3 is 15 residues. V shed 0 bases and J 5 bases; nucleotides not matched to a gene: 8. Germline V gene data show CDR1 as DFQATT and CDR2 as SNEGSKA (reference sequence). The CDR3 nucleotides read TGCAGTGCTAGAGACCCGGGACAGGCTAAGGAGACCCAGTACTTC. Its translation is CSARDPGQAKETQYF.